A single sample gave rise to the 20 T cell receptor beta chains below, sequenced in a study of beta chain features in type 1 diabetes. Their antigen targets remain unknown. The investigators reverse transcribed all of the isolated RNA, so they sequenced expressed TCRB transcripts. Some clones are missing from TCRdb's copy, which holds only in-frame ones; the method was immunoSEQ multiplex PCR. The table has about 230,000 clones, 16% seen once; the top ten hold 0.07% to 0.095%. Study-wide results and limits: Shortening of TCRB CDR3s, moderate but significant, appeared in all four CD4+ subsets of Type 1 diabetes patients.

Sequencing was done on a sample of naive CD4+ T cells from blood. The receptors shown here come from a man younger than 40 with type 1 diabetes.

The gene calls are TRBV5-1 and TRBJ1-2; D is unresolved. Germline CDR1 reads SGHRS; CDR2 reads YFSETQ. The V and J ends lost 2 bases and 7 bases respectively, with 12 bases between them. This CDR3 spans 13 amino acids. Written as DNA, the CDR3 is TGCGCCAGCAGCTTTACGGGAGGAAGTGGCTACACCTTC. Protein product: CASSFTGGSGYTF. Supplemented by reference TRBV5-1 and TRBJ1-2, the full variable domain reads KAGVTQTPRYLIKTRGQQVTLSCSPISGHRSVSWYQQTPGQGLQFLFEYFSETQRNKGNFPGRFSGRQFSNSRSEMNVSTLELGDSALYLCASSFTGGSGYTFGSGTRLTVV.

The chain uses TRBV7-6 and TRBJ2-7; 9 nucleotides align to TRBD2. After removal of 1 base from V and 2 bases from J, the junction contained 12 bases not matched to a gene. CDR1 is SGHVS, CDR2 FNYEAQ, per germline. This CDR3 comprises 18 residues. CDR3 nucleotide sequence: TGTGCCAGCAGCTTAGAGACTAGCGGCAAAAGACTAGCCTACGAGCAGTACTTC. Amino acid sequence: CASSLETSGKRLAYEQYF.

The table lists this clone with a few counts. V is TRBV7-2 and J is TRBJ1-2; 8 nucleotides match TRBD1. The germline V gene has CDR1 SGHTA and CDR2 FQGNSA. V trimming: 1 base; J trimming: 7 bases; junction bases outside the gene matches: 8. The CDR3 spans 15 residues. The CDR3 sequence is CASSLGRTGMGGYTF. The CDR3 coding sequence is TGTGCCAGCAGCTTAGGTCGGACAGGGATGGGTGGCTACACCTTC.

This rearrangement joins TRBV15 to TRBJ1-5; TRBD1 is a possible D gene (6 bases). Germline CDR1 and CDR2: LNHNV and YYDKDF (reference sequence). The CDR3 runs to 14 residues. The V and J ends lost 1 base and 6 bases respectively, with 10 bases between them. DNA for the CDR3: TGTGCCACCAGCAGAGGGGGGGCTGTTCAGCCCCAGCATTTT. Translation: CATSRGGAVQPQHF.

This clone was detected a few times. The chain couples TRBV6-1 to TRBJ2-1, with unresolved D. Trimming shortened V by 3 bases and J by 11 bases, and 20 bases separated the two germline ends. Per the germline V gene, CDR1 is MNHNS and CDR2 is SASEGT. The CDR3 extends over 15 amino acids. The CDR3 nucleotides are TGTGCCAGCAGTGAGGTCGACCTGGCCCAAATGAAGCAGTTCTTC. Protein sequence: CASSEVDLAQMKQFF.

This clone has just a few counts. This chain joins TRBV29-1 and TRBJ2-2; a possible D gene is TRBD2 (6 bases). Looked up from germline, CDR1 is SQVTM and CDR2 is ANQGSEA. The CDR3 contains 14 residues. V was pared by 6 bases and J by 2 bases, with 13 bases between. Written as DNA, the CDR3 is TGCAGCGTGGTCCCGGGACTCAACACCGGGGAGCTGTTTTTT. As protein: CSVVPGLNTGELFF.

The V gene is TRBV4-1, the J gene TRBJ1-2, with TRBD1 matching 11 bases. CDR1 MGHRA and CDR2 YSYEKL come from the germline V gene. This CDR3 region has 17 residues. With 4 bases clipped from V and 3 bases from J, the junction kept 10 bases outside the gene matches. CDR3 amino acids: CASSLIGTGGRYYGYTF. DNA for the CDR3: TGCGCCAGCAGCCTGATTGGGACAGGGGGGAGGTACTATGGCTACACCTTC.

The rearrangement links TRBV10-3 to TRBJ2-4; TRBD1 aligns across 10 bases. CDR3 length: 17 residues. Germline V gene lookup returns CDR1 ENHRY and CDR2 SYGVKD. V gave up 4 bases and J gave up 3 bases; unmatched junction bases: 9. The CDR3 nucleotides are TGTGCCATCAGTGCCGGGGACAGGGGATGGGGCAAAAACATTCAGTACTTC. It yields the protein CAISAGDRGWGKNIQYF.

This clone was seen only a few times. One junction end does not reproduce the germline sequence, and a read error may be involved. V and J are TRBV20-1 and TRBJ2-1; D call uncertain. Per the germline V gene, CDR1 is DFQATT and CDR2 is SNEGSKA (reference sequence). The CDR3 consists of 11 residues. CDR3 DNA sequence: TGCAGTGCTAGAATAGAGGAACACGTCCTCTTC. This encodes CSARIEEHVLF.

This clone has more than one count but fewer than ten. This rearrangement joins TRBV10-3 to TRBJ2-3; D ambiguous. The V end lost 7 bases, the J end lost 2 bases, and 13 bases lay between the germline ends. Germline V gives CDR1 ENHRY, CDR2 SYGVKD. The CDR3 has 14 residues. This CDR3 is CAITADGNTDTQYF. CDR3 nucleotides: TGTGCCATCACCGCGGACGGCAACACAGATACGCAGTATTTT.

The CDR3 reads CASRQPGSAGELFF. CDR3 sequence (DNA): TGTGCCAGCAGACAGCCGGGATCAGCCGGGGAGCTGTTTTTT. J is TRBJ2-2 and V is TRBV28; a weak D match, TRBD2 (5 bases). The CDR3 contains 14 residues. Trimming cost V 6 bases and J 6 bases, with 14 bases left between them. The germline V gene has CDR1 MDHEN and CDR2 SYDVKM.

The chain combines TRBV28 with TRBJ2-1, with 7 bases aligning to TRBD2. Trimming took 8 bases from V and 9 from J; bases not matched to a gene: 13. This CDR3 has 14 residues. CDR1 is MDHEN, CDR2 SYDVKM, per germline. CDR3 DNA: TGTGCCAGCCTCGGCACGAGCGGGATGGGTGAGCAGTTCTTC. It encodes CASLGTSGMGEQFF. The entire variable domain, with the rest obtained from reference TRBV28 and TRBJ2-1, is as follows: DVKVTQSSRYLVKRTGEKVFLECVQDMDHENMFWYRQDPGLGLRLIYFSYDVKMKEKGDIPEGYSVSREKKERFSLILESASTNQTSMYLCASLGTSGMGEQFFGPGTRLTVL.

This chain links TRBV27 with TRBJ2-1, with TRBD2 matching 7 bases. J lost 5 bases, V lost 6 bases, and 10 bases had no gene match. The CDR3 is 15 residues long. CDR1 and CDR2 (germline): MNHEY, SMNVEV (reference sequence). CDR3 amino acids: CASSLSGIRNNEQFF. CDR3 sequence (DNA): TGTGCCAGCAGCCTAAGCGGGATACGTAACAATGAGCAGTTCTTC.

V and J are TRBV18 and TRBJ1-4; D unresolved. Trimming removed 6 bases at V and 7 bases at J, with 18 bases between. The CDR3 spans 15 residues. In germline, CDR1 is KGHSH, CDR2 LQKENI. CDR3 nucleotide sequence: TGTGCCAGCTCCCCCGACGTGAGCACTGGTGAAAAACTGTTTTTT. Encoded protein: CASSPDVSTGEKLFF.

The V gene is TRBV9, the J gene TRBJ2-3; the match to TRBD1 covers 8 bases. This CDR3 is 14 amino acids long. V was pared by 4 bases and J by 4 bases, with 5 bases of the junction left unmatched. CDR1 is SGDLS and CDR2 is YYNGEE in the germline V gene. CDR3 sequence: CASSLGQGPDTQYF. In nucleotides, the CDR3 is TGTGCCAGCAGCCTCGGACAGGGACCAGATACGCAGTATTTT.

This clone appeared a few times. The chain carries TRBV9 and TRBJ2-1, with D possibly matching TRBD1 (6 bases). The CDR3 consists of 13 residues. Germline V gene sequence: CDR1 SGDLS, CDR2 YYNGEE. The V and J ends lost 0 bases and 7 bases respectively, with 8 bases between them. CDR3 loop: CASSVAGANEQFF. The CDR3 DNA sequence: TGTGCCAGCAGCGTAGCAGGGGCTAATGAGCAGTTCTTC.

The chain is built from TRBV14 and TRBJ2-3; D is perhaps TRBD1 or TRBD2 (5 bases each). V lost 3 bases to trimming and J lost 14 bases, with 18 bases between them. Germline V gene data show CDR1 as SGHDN and CDR2 as FVKESK. The CDR3 spans 13 residues. This CDR3 is CASSQDMGRARYF. The CDR3 nucleotides are TGTGCCAGCAGCCAGGATATGGGACGGGCTAGGTATTTT.

V and J are TRBV13 and TRBJ2-3, with D hard to call. Trimming took off 3 bases at V and 2 bases at J, with 9 bases between the two ends. Germline CDR1 is PRHDT and CDR2 is FYEKMQ (reference sequence). This CDR3 is 14 amino acids long. DNA for the CDR3: TGTGCCAGCAGCTTCGACCGGCTCACAGATACGCAGTATTTT. This sequence encodes CASSFDRLTDTQYF. The full variable domain, its missing parts supplied by reference TRBV13 and TRBJ2-3, is AAGVIQSPRHLIKEKRETATLKCYPIPRHDTVYWYQQGPGQDPQFLISFYEKMQSDKGSIPDRFSAQQFSDYHSELNMSSLELGDSALYFCASSFDRLTDTQYFGPGTRLTVL.

In this sample, this clone turned up a few times. This chain connects TRBV10-3 to TRBJ2-7; perhaps D is TRBD1 or TRBD2 (5 bases each). Germline-derived CDR1 and CDR2 are ENHRY and SYGVKD. V lost 8 bases, J lost 0 bases, and 14 bases lay in between. The CDR3 length is 14 residues. The CDR3 region is CAISPGTVSYEQYF. CDR3 sequence (DNA): TGTGCCATCTCGCCCGGGACGGTCTCCTACGAGCAGTACTTC.

The rearrangement joins TRBV28 to TRBJ2-5; D is perhaps TRBD2 (7 bases). V was pared by 5 bases and J by 5 bases, with 12 bases between. The CDR3 has 13 residues. Germline V gene data show CDR1 as MDHEN and CDR2 as SYDVKM. CDR3 sequence: CASSVGGAETQYF. DNA for the CDR3: TGTGCCAGCAGTGTTGGGGGGGCCGAGACCCAGTACTTC.